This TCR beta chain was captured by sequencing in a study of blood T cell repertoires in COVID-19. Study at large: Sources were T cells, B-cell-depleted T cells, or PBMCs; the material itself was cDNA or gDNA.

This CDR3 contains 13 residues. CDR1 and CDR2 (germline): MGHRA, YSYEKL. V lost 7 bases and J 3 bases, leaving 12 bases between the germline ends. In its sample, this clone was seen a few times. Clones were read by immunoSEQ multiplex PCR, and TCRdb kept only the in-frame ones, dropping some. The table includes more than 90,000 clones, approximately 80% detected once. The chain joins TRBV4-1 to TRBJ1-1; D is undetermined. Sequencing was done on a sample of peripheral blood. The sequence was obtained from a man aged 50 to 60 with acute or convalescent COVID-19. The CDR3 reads CASTVERDTEAFF. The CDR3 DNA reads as TGCGCCAGCACCGTCGAGAGGGACACTGAAGCTTTCTTT.